Shown below are 20 T cell receptor beta chains from a single sample sequenced in a study of T cell repertoires in cytomegalovirus infection. TCRdb redid the calling of the reads with MiXCR, one entry per CDR3 protein. The table includes 570,000 or so distinct CDR3 sequences, under 45% detected once. What these receptors recognize is not known. The sequences come from cultured PBMCs, collected from culture after CMV antigen stimulation. The receptors originated from a human donor in good health (CMV status not recorded). Some clones in this sample may be carry-over from other donors' samples.

This clonotype has at least ten counts. This sequence joins TRBV7-2 and TRBJ1-3, with a weak D call TRBD1 (6 bases). The CDR3 runs 15 residues. CDR1 is SGHTA, CDR2 FQGNSA, per germline. V shed 8 bases and J shed 3 bases, with 17 bases lying between them. As DNA, the CDR3 is TGTGCCAGCGCCTTCGGGGGGCTAGGTGGAAACACCATATATTTT. As protein: CASAFGGLGGNTIYF. The full variable domain, with the rest looked up from reference TRBV7-2 and TRBJ1-3, is GAGVSQSPSNKVTEKGKDVELRCDPISGHTALYWYRQSLGQGLEFLIYFQGNSAPDKSGLPSDRFSAERTGGSVSTLTIQRTQQEDSAVYLCASAFGGLGGNTIYFGEGSWLTVV.

The chain carries TRBV11-1 and TRBJ1-1, with D unresolved. The CDR3 runs 14 residues. V was pared by 4 bases and J by 1 base, with 10 bases between. Germline assignment: CDR1 SGHAT and CDR2 FQDESV (reference sequence). CDR3 region: CASSSLPENTEAFF. The CDR3 nucleotides read TGTGCCAGCAGCTCCCTGCCAGAGAACACTGAAGCTTTCTTT.

This clonotype was detected once. This sequence joins TRBV12-3 or TRBV12-4 and TRBJ1-4; no reliable D call. The CDR3 is 12 residues long. V lost 9 bases and J lost 3, with 8 bases in between. The CDR3 is CASRRANEKLFF. The CDR3 bases are TGTGCCAGTCGACGGGCTAATGAAAAACTGTTTTTT.

Here the CDR3 reads CASSFSGSSVQYF. The CDR3 bases are TGTGCCAGCAGTTTCAGCGGGAGCTCTGTTCAGTACTTC. The chain employs TRBV6-2 or TRBV6-3 and TRBJ2-4; 8 bases are shared with TRBD2. This CDR3 is 13 amino acids long. Germline V gene data show CDR1 as MNHEY and CDR2 as SVGEGT. With 4 bases clipped from V and 11 bases from J, the junction kept 7 bases outside the gene matches.

This chain connects TRBV5-1 to TRBJ2-1; D may be TRBD1 or TRBD2 (6 bases each). Germline-derived CDR1 and CDR2 are SGHRS and YFSETQ. V was pared by 10 bases and J by 3 bases, with 26 bases between. The CDR3 totals 17 residues. The DNA of the CDR3 is TGCGCCCAGCAGGGGTTCCCCGGGACTCCCTACTACAATGAGCAGTTCTTC. Translation: CAQQGFPGTPYYNEQFF.

The chain couples TRBV24-1 to TRBJ2-1; D is unresolved. CDR1 and CDR2 from the germline V gene are KGHDR and SFDVKD. The CDR3 length is 11 residues. V was pared by 7 bases and J by 5 bases, with 5 bases between. The CDR3 region is CATRQNNEQFF. CDR3 DNA: TGTGCCACCAGACAGAACAATGAGCAGTTCTTC.

This clonotype turned up a few times. V usage is TRBV28 and J usage is TRBJ1-4; D remains ambiguous. Germline loops: CDR1 MDHEN, CDR2 SYDVKM. Trimming shortened V by 10 bases and J by 8 bases, and 20 bases separated the two germline ends. CDR3 length: 14 residues. The DNA for the CDR3 is TGTGCCACCATGGGCGGCTGGGATTACGAAAAACTGTTTTTT. As protein: CATMGGWDYEKLFF.

V usage is TRBV7-9 and J usage is TRBJ1-2, with a possible D match to TRBD1 (5 bases). CDR1 is SEHNR and CDR2 is FQNEAQ in the germline V gene (reference sequence). The ends were cut back, 3 bases at V and 5 bases at J, with 16 bases in the middle. This CDR3 has 15 amino acids. This chain's CDR3 is CASSLFLGRGYGYTF. The CDR3, as DNA: TGTGCCAGCAGCTTGTTCCTGGGGCGGGGATATGGCTACACCTTC.

This clonotype was seen a few times. The rearrangement joins TRBV12-5 to TRBJ2-5; 10 bases map to TRBD1. V was clipped by 7 bases and J by 2 bases; unmatched bases: 7. The CDR3 spans 15 residues. Germline V gene lookup returns CDR1 LGHNT and CDR2 FRNRAP. The CDR3 here is CASALTGGRQETQYF. The CDR3, as DNA: TGTGCTAGTGCCCTGACAGGGGGCAGGCAAGAGACCCAGTACTTC.

This clonotype has only a few counts. The chain recombines TRBV27 with TRBJ2-7, with TRBD1 matching 9 bases. This CDR3 comprises 15 residues. V trimming: 5 bases; J trimming: 7 bases; junction bases outside the gene matches: 12. Germline V gene sequence: CDR1 MNHEY, CDR2 SMNVEV (reference sequence). Here the CDR3 reads CASSRPGQGSGEQYF. Written as DNA, the CDR3 is TGTGCCAGCAGTCGACCGGGACAGGGCTCGGGTGAGCAGTACTTC.

The V gene is TRBV2, the J gene TRBJ2-5; 7 bases are shared with TRBD1. The CDR3 contains 12 residues. Germline V gives CDR1 SNHLY, CDR2 FYNNEI. The ends lost 9 bases at V and 1 base at J; junction bases unmatched: 2. The CDR3 DNA reads as TGTGCCAGGGGGACAGTCCAAGAGACCCAGTACTTC. It yields the protein CARGTVQETQYF.

This clonotype occurred a few times. The chain carries TRBV10-3 and TRBJ2-3, with 7 positions matching TRBD1. The junction had 2 bases not matched to a gene; V was cut back by 8 bases and J by 0 bases. Germline V gene lookup returns CDR1 ENHRY and CDR2 SYGVKD. This CDR3 is 13 amino acids long. CDR3 region: CAIGDSSTDTQYF. CDR3 coding DNA: TGTGCCATCGGGGACAGTAGCACAGATACGCAGTATTTT.

This sequence joins TRBV20-1 and TRBJ2-7; D possibly corresponds to TRBD2 (7 bases). This CDR3 region has 11 residues. Trimming stripped 6 bases from V and 4 bases from J, with 10 bases between. The V gene's germline CDR1 is DFQATT and CDR2 SNEGSKA (reference sequence). This CDR3 reads CSAEGGYEQYF. CDR3 nucleotides: TGCAGTGCAGAGGGGGGGTACGAGCAGTACTTC.

This clonotype has only a few counts. The genes are TRBV7-2 and TRBJ2-2; the match to TRBD2 covers 10 bases. Germline trimming cut 5 bases from V and 6 bases from J; bases unmatched to any gene: 6. The CDR3 runs 15 residues. Looked up from germline, CDR1 is SGHTA and CDR2 is FQGNSA. The CDR3 bases are TGTGCCAGCAGCATAGTGGGGACTAGCGCCGGGGAGCTGTTTTTT. Translation gives CASSIVGTSAGELFF.

In DNA, the CDR3 is TGTGCCAGCAGGAGCGGGGCCTCCTACGAGCAGTACTTC. Translating it yields CASRSGASYEQYF. The chain combines TRBV2 with TRBJ2-7, with TRBD2 identical over 7 bases. Losses at the gene ends were 6 bases for V and 0 bases for J; bases not matched to a gene: 2. Looked up from germline, CDR1 is SNHLY and CDR2 is FYNNEI. This CDR3 contains 13 residues.

This rearrangement joins TRBV18 to TRBJ2-1, with 7 bases that match TRBD2. The CDR3 extends over 13 amino acids. Trimming at V came to 4 bases and at J to 6 bases, leaving 3 bases not matched to a gene. CDR1 and CDR2 (germline): KGHSH, LQKENI. The chain's CDR3 is CASSQPGGNEQFF. CDR3 DNA: TGTGCCAGCTCACAGCCGGGAGGCAATGAGCAGTTCTTC.

The genes are TRBV10-3 and TRBJ2-1; D may be TRBD1 (6 bases). V shed 3 bases and J shed 5 bases, with 14 bases lying between them. CDR1 is ENHRY and CDR2 is SYGVKD in the germline V gene. This CDR3 comprises 15 residues. CDR3 nucleotides: TGTGCCATCAGTGACTTCCCAGAGGGGGACAATGAGCAGTTCTTC. As protein: CAISDFPEGDNEQFF.

This clonotype was counted between two and nine times. V and J are TRBV7-2 and TRBJ2-6; D may be TRBD1 or TRBD2 (5 bases each). V was pared by 1 base and J by 0 bases, with 7 bases between. The CDR3 covers 16 residues. The germline gives CDR1 SGHTA, CDR2 FQGNSA. The CDR3 loop is CASSLEGTSGANVLTF. As DNA, the CDR3 is TGTGCCAGCAGCTTAGAGGGGACCTCTGGGGCCAACGTCCTGACTTTC.

The J gene is TRBJ2-5, the V gene TRBV7-6; a possible D gene is TRBD1 (6 bases). V gave up 2 bases and J gave up 4 bases, with 11 bases separating them. The CDR3 length is 14 residues. Germline assignment: CDR1 SGHVS and CDR2 FNYEAQ. The chain's CDR3 is CASSLWDKAETQYF. CDR3 nucleotides: TGTGCCAGCAGCTTATGGGACAAGGCAGAGACCCAGTACTTC.

In this sample, this clonotype turned up a few times. This chain connects TRBV20-1 to TRBJ2-7; 7 bases align to TRBD1. V shed 3 bases, J shed 2 bases, and the junction held 4 bases outside the gene matches. Germline CDR1 DFQATT, CDR2 SNEGSKA (reference sequence). This CDR3 region has 13 residues. The DNA for the CDR3 is TGCAGTGCTAGCCCAGGGGGAACCTACGAGCAGTACTTC. It is translated as CSASPGGTYEQYF.